Reported below is one TCR beta chain. Its target is unknown. Other nucleotide sequences in the sample specify the same CDR3. CDR3 length equals 14 residues. Germline V gene sequence: CDR1 SGHRS, CDR2 YFSETQ. With 0 bases removed from V and 7 bases from J, the gap between germline ends came to 11 bases. The sample is drawn from a study of cytomegalovirus exposure and HLA in healthy donors. Broader study findings: Generally TCR sequences proved uncommon, though certain public TCRs appeared in numerous donors. In an earlier analysis, in approximately 570 donors, most V segments appeared productive either ~90% or ~30% of the time. Using a false discovery rate of 0.05, a later analysis showed that approximately 18,000 TCR beta sequences were associated with HLA alleles.

Both 60 Vbeta primers and 13 Jbeta primers went into the PCR. The data were produced by immunoSEQ multiplex PCR, yet TCRdb's version contains in-frame clones alone and is incomplete. The table records about 160,000 clones, 82% of them present only once. The TCR comes from a girl aged 2 to 10 in good health and CMV-seropositive. V and J are TRBV5-1 and TRBJ2-1; no clear D. Sequenced: PBMCs. For the CDR3, the DNA is TGCGCCAGCAGCTTGGGACTGGCTATAAATGAGCAGTTCTTC. Protein: CASSLGLAINEQFF.